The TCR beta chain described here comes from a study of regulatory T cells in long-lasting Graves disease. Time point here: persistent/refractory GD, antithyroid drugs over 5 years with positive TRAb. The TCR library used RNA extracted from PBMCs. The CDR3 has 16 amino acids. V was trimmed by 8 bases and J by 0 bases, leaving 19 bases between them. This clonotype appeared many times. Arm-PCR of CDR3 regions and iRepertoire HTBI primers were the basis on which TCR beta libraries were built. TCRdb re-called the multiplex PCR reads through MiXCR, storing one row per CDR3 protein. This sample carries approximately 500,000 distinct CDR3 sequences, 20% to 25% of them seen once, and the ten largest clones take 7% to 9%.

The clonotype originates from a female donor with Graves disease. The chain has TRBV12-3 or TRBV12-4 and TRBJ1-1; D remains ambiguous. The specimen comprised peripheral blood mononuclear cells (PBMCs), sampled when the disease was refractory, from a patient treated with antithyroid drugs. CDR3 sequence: CASRTTELLMNTEAFF. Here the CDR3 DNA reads TGTGCCAGCCGAACCACGGAGCTCCTGATGAACACTGAAGCTTTCTTT.